This TCR beta chain comes out of a study of T cell repertoires in cytomegalovirus infection. Study at large: A matching HLA type, together with CMV infection, was signaled by public TCR beta signatures.

The CDR3 has 15 amino acids. Germline assignment: CDR1 SGHRS and CDR2 YFSETQ. The V end was cut by 0 bases, the J end by 5 bases, with 11 bases between. As regards this clonotype: No antigen is known for it.

Study observations and caveats: CMV-specific TCR beta clonotypes restricted by HLA-C were the ones dominating the ex vivo response.

MiXCR was run by TCRdb on the reads, yielding one entry per CDR3 protein. Found here are 68,000 or so distinct CDR3 sequences, more than 20% of them singletons; the top ten hold 60% to 80%. The specimen sequenced was PBMCs, sequenced either directly or after in vitro stimulation (not recorded which). This TCR was sampled from a human donor in good health (CMV status not recorded). Some clones in this sample may be carry-over from other donors' samples. This rearrangement joins TRBV5-1 to TRBJ1-4; D unclear. CDR3 DNA sequence: TGCGCCAGCAGCTTGGAGGTACAGTCGAATGAAAAACTGTTTTTT. Protein product: CASSLEVQSNEKLFF.